This T cell receptor (beta chain) was captured in a study of blood T cell repertoires in COVID-19. Overall study: Collection of acute and convalescent COVID-19 samples took place in the United States, Italy and Spain.

Only in-frame clones appear in the TCRdb table, and some are missing; sequencing was by immunoSEQ multiplex PCR. The sample holds around 120,000 clones, about three quarters seen once. Sequenced input: peripheral blood. The sequence was obtained from a man in his sixties or seventies with acute or convalescent COVID-19.

CDR3 loop: CASTLGGFGVVEQYF. As DNA, the CDR3 is TGTGCCAGCACCCTGGGAGGGTTCGGGGTTGTCGAGCAGTACTTC. The chain couples TRBV6-6 to TRBJ2-7, with 7 positions matching TRBD2. Germline CDR1 is MNHNY and CDR2 is SVGAGI (reference sequence). The CDR3 runs to 15 residues. J was trimmed by 6 bases and V by 7 bases; bases with no gene match: 15.